What follows describes a single T cell receptor beta chain. The antigen is unknown. The sample comes from a study of T cell responses to AZD1222 COVID-19 vaccine. Study-wide background: Analyses pooled second doses at about 4 or about 12 weeks. Study-wide findings and caveats: Donors skewed white British and female; clonal diversity was possibly underestimated.

Sequencing was performed with immunoSEQ multiplex PCR; in TCRdb, only in-frame clones are kept and a portion is missing. Counted here are about 180,000 clones, about 90% occurring once; the ten biggest clones make up around 0.5%. This CDR3 has 15 residues. The V end lost 5 bases, the J end lost 7 bases, and 18 bases lay between the germline ends. Germline V lookup: CDR1 SGHTA, CDR2 FQGNSA. The sample here was peripheral blood, taken on day 0 of AZD1222 vaccination. The V gene is TRBV7-2, the J gene TRBJ2-1; a weak D match, TRBD1 (5 bases). The sequence came from an adult in good health. The CDR3 DNA reads TGTGCCAGCAGCGAAGACTCCAGGGTGGGTAATGAGCAGTTCTTC. Protein: CASSEDSRVGNEQFF. Filled out from reference TRBV7-2 and TRBJ2-1, the complete variable domain reads GAGVSQSPSNKVTEKGKDVELRCDPISGHTALYWYRQSLGQGLEFLIYFQGNSAPDKSGLPSDRFSAERTGGSVSTLTIQRTQQEDSAVYLCASSEDSRVGNEQFFGPGTRLTVL.